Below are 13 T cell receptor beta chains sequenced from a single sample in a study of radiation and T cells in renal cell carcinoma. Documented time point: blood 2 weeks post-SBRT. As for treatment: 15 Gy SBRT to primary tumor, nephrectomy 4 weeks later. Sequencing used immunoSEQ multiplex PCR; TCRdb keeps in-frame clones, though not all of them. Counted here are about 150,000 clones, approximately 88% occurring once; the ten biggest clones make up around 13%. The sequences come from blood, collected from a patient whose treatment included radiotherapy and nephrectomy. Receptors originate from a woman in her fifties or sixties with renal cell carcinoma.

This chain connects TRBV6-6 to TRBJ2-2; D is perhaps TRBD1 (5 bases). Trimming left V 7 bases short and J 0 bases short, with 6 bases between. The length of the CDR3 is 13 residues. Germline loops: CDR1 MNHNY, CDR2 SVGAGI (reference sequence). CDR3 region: CASKTANTGELFF. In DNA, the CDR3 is TGTGCCAGCAAGACAGCGAACACCGGGGAGCTGTTTTTT.

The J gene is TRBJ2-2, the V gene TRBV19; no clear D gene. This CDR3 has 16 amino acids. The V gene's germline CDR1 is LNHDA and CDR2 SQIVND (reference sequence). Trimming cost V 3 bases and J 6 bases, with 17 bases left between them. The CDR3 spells CASSISASSRSGELFF. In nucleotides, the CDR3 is TGTGCCAGTAGTATCTCGGCCAGCTCTCGGTCCGGGGAGCTGTTTTTT.

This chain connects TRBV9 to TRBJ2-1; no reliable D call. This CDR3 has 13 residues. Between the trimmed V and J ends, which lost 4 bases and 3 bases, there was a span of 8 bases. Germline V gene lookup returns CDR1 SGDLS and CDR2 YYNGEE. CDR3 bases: TGTGCCAGCAGCAAGAAAGACTACAATGAGCAGTTCTTC. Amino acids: CASSKKDYNEQFF.

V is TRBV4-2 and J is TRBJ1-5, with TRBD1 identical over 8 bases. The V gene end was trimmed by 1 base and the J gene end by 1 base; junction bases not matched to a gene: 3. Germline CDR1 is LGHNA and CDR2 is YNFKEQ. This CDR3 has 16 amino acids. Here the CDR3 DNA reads TGTGCCAGCAGCCAAGGGCAGGGGGCCAGCAATCAGCCCCAGCATTTT. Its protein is CASSQGQGASNQPQHF.

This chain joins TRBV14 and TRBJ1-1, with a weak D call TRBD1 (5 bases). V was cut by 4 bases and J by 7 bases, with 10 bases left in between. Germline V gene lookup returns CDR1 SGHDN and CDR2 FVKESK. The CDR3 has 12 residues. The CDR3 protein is CASSLIGDEAFF. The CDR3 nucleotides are TGTGCCAGCAGCCTGATAGGGGATGAAGCTTTCTTT. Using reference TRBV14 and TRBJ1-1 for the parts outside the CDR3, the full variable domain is EAGVTQFPSHSVIEKGQTVTLRCDPISGHDNLYWYRRVMGKEIKFLLHFVKESKQDESGMPNNRFLAERTGGTYSTLKVQPAELEDSGVYFCASSLIGDEAFFGQGTRLTVV.

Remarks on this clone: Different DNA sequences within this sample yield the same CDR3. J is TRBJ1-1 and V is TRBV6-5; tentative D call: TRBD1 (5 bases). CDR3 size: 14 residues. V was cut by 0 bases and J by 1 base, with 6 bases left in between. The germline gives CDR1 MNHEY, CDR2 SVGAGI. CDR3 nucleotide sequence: TGTGCCAGCAGTTACTCCAGGGAGAACACTGAAGCTTTCTTT. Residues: CASSYSRENTEAFF.

In nucleotides, the CDR3 is TGTGCCAGCCGATACAGCGGGGAGGGATCACCCCTCCACTTT. Protein product: CASRYSGEGSPLHF. The V and J genes are TRBV6-4 and TRBJ1-6; D remains ambiguous. Germline assignment: CDR1 MRHNA and CDR2 SNTAGT. Trimming pared 8 bases from V and 10 bases from J, leaving 18 bases between. This CDR3 is built from 14 residues.

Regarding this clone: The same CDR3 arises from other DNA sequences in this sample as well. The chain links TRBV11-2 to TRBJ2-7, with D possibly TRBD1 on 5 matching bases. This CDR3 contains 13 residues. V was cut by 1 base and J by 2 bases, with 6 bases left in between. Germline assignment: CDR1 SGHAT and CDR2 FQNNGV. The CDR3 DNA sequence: TGTGCCAGCAGCTTAGGACAGACCTACGAGCAGTACTTC. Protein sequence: CASSLGQTYEQYF.

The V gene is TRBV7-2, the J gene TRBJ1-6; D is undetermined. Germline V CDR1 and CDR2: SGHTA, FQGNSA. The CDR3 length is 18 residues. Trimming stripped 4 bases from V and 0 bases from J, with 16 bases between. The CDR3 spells CASSSLIPESSYNSPLHF. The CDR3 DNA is TGTGCCAGCAGCTCCTTGATACCCGAGAGCTCCTATAATTCACCCCTCCACTTT. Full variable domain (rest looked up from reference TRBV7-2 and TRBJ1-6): GAGVSQSPSNKVTEKGKDVELRCDPISGHTALYWYRQSLGQGLEFLIYFQGNSAPDKSGLPSDRFSAERTGGSVSTLTIQRTQQEDSAVYLCASSSLIPESSYNSPLHFGNGTRLTVT.

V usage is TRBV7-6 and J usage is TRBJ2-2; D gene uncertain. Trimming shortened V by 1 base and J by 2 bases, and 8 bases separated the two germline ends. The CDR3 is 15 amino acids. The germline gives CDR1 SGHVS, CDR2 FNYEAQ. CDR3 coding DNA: TGTGCCAGCAGCTTAGTACCGTCCAACACCGGGGAGCTGTTTTTT. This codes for CASSLVPSNTGELFF.

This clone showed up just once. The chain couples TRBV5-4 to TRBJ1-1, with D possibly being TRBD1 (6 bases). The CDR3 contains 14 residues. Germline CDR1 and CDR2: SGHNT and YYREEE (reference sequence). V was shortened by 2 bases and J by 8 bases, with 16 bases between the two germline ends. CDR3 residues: CASSFGAVDREAFF. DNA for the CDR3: TGTGCCAGCAGCTTTGGTGCGGTAGACAGGGAAGCTTTCTTT.

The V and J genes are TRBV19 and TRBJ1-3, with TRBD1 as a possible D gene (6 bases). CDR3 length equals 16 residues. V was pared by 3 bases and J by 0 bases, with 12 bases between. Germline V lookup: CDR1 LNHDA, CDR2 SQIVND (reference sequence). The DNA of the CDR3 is TGTGCCAGTAGTATGGGGGACACCCGCTCTGGAAACACCATATATTTT. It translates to CASSMGDTRSGNTIYF.

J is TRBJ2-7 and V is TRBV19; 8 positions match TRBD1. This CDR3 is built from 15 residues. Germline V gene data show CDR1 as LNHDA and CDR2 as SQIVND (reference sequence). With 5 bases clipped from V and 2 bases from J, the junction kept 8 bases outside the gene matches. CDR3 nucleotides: TGTGCCAGTAGTCTAAAGCAGGGGGCCCCCTACGAGCAGTACTTC. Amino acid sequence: CASSLKQGAPYEQYF.